A selection of T cell receptor beta chains follows, all from one sample in a study of shared clonotypes between healthy human individuals. The assay was immunoSEQ multiplex PCR, and TCRdb's table has in-frame clones only and misses some. The table shows about a million clones, with more than 75% occurring only once. Sequences were obtained from memory CD4+ T cells sorted from blood. Receptors were obtained from a man aged 18 to 30 in good health. The CDR3 runs from the conserved cysteine through the conserved F or W. Each record gives: clone size, D gene, V gene, J gene, CDR3 protein, CDR3 DNA. A D gene is named only where the DNA matches it firmly. Size tells how often a clone was seen (once, few, many) or the class of an expanded clone, and some rows leave it out.

abundance: few
d_gene: TRBD1
v_gene: TRBV6-1
j_gene: TRBJ2-2
CDR3aa: CASRDRAAGELFF
CDR3nt: TGTGCCAGCCGCGACAGGGCGGCCGGGGAGCTGTTTTTT

abundance: .
d_gene: TRBD1
v_gene: TRBV18
j_gene: TRBJ2-7
CDR3aa: CASSPQGTGTYEQYF
CDR3nt: TGTGCCAGCTCACCACAAGGGACAGGGACCTACGAGCAGTACTTC

abundance: once
d_gene: .
v_gene: TRBV7-2
j_gene: TRBJ2-7
CDR3aa: CASSPRTTSSYEQYF
CDR3nt: TGTGCCAGCAGCCCTAGAACAACGAGCTCCTACGAGCAGTACTTC

abundance: once
d_gene: TRBD2
v_gene: TRBV5-1
j_gene: TRBJ2-4
CDR3aa: CASSLDSGGMNIQYF
CDR3nt: TGCGCCAGCAGCTTGGATTCGGGGGGTATGAACATTCAGTACTTC

abundance: .
d_gene: TRBD2
v_gene: TRBV7-2
j_gene: TRBJ2-2
CDR3aa: CASSFTGTSGSSTGELFF
CDR3nt: TGTGCCAGCAGCTTCACCGGGACTAGCGGGAGTTCGACCGGGGAGCTGTTTTTT

abundance: .
d_gene: .
v_gene: TRBV28
j_gene: TRBJ1-2
CDR3aa: CASRKAAHYGYTF
CDR3nt: TGTGCCAGCAGGAAGGCGGCTCACTATGGCTACACCTTC

abundance: few
d_gene: .
v_gene: TRBV7-2
j_gene: TRBJ1-6
CDR3aa: CASSSDKSPLHF
CDR3nt: TGTGCCAGCAGCTCCGACAAGTCACCCCTCCACTTT

abundance: .
d_gene: .
v_gene: TRBV5-1
j_gene: TRBJ2-7
CDR3aa: CASSQNTYEQYF
CDR3nt: TGCGCCAGCAGCCAGAATACCTACGAGCAGTACTTC

abundance: .
d_gene: .
v_gene: TRBV4-1
j_gene: TRBJ1-5
CDR3aa: CASSHNLGGLNQPQHF
CDR3nt: TGCGCCAGCAGCCACAATCTCGGGGGGCTCAATCAGCCCCAGCATTTT

abundance: .
d_gene: .
v_gene: TRBV6-1
j_gene: TRBJ2-3
CDR3aa: CASSEFHTPSAITDTQYF
CDR3nt: TGTGCCAGCAGTGAATTTCACACCCCTAGCGCGATCACAGATACGCAGTATTTT

abundance: .
d_gene: .
v_gene: TRBV19
j_gene: TRBJ2-7
CDR3aa: CASSNGGDAYEQYF
CDR3nt: TGTGCCAGTAGTAATGGGGGTGACGCCTACGAGCAGTACTTC

abundance: few
d_gene: TRBD2
v_gene: TRBV2
j_gene: TRBJ2-3
CDR3aa: CASGAGTTLGTQYF
CDR3nt: TGTGCCAGCGGGGCCGGGACTACTCTTGGTACGCAGTATTTT

abundance: many
d_gene: .
v_gene: TRBV2
j_gene: TRBJ2-7
CDR3aa: CASGPTPRGYEQYF
CDR3nt: TGTGCCAGCGGCCCGACACCCCGGGGATACGAGCAGTACTTC

abundance: .
d_gene: TRBD1
v_gene: TRBV5-6
j_gene: TRBJ1-5
CDR3aa: CASSGTGDRNQPQHF
CDR3nt: TGTGCCAGCAGTGGGACAGGGGATAGAAACCAGCCCCAGCATTTT

abundance: .
d_gene: .
v_gene: TRBV15
j_gene: TRBJ2-2
CDR3aa: CATSRDFANTGELFF
CDR3nt: TGTGCCACCAGCAGAGATTTTGCCAACACCGGGGAGCTGTTTTTT

abundance: .
d_gene: TRBD1
v_gene: TRBV5-4
j_gene: TRBJ1-3
CDR3aa: CASSRDRGGVTIYF
CDR3nt: TGTGCCAGCAGCCGTGACAGGGGGGGAGTCACCATATATTTT

abundance: .
d_gene: TRBD1
v_gene: TRBV10-1
j_gene: TRBJ2-7
CDR3aa: CASGPTGTGGRQYF
CDR3nt: TGCGCCAGCGGCCCAACGGGTACAGGGGGACGGCAGTACTTC

abundance: .
d_gene: .
v_gene: TRBV12-5
j_gene: TRBJ2-2
CDR3aa: CASGPGAGELFF
CDR3nt: TGTGCTAGTGGTCCTGGCGCCGGGGAGCTGTTTTTT

abundance: .
d_gene: .
v_gene: TRBV10-3
j_gene: TRBJ2-5
CDR3aa: CAISEWGGQGTQYF
CDR3nt: TGTGCCATCAGTGAGTGGGGGGGCCAAGGGACCCAGTACTTC

abundance: .
d_gene: TRBD2
v_gene: TRBV7-2
j_gene: TRBJ2-1
CDR3aa: CASSLARPGGLGSYNEQFF
CDR3nt: TGTGCCAGCAGCTTAGCACGACCGGGAGGGCTCGGCTCCTACAATGAGCAGTTCTTC

abundance: .
d_gene: .
v_gene: TRBV10-2
j_gene: TRBJ1-3
CDR3aa: CASSATGIGNTIYF
CDR3nt: TGCGCCAGCAGCGCCACAGGGATTGGAAACACCATATATTTT

abundance: .
d_gene: .
v_gene: TRBV19
j_gene: TRBJ2-7
CDR3aa: CASSIPPGPTPLEQYF
CDR3nt: TGTGCCAGTAGTATACCCCCGGGACCTACCCCCCTCGAGCAGTACTTC

abundance: .
d_gene: .
v_gene: TRBV28
j_gene: TRBJ1-5
CDR3aa: CASSLRDQPQHF
CDR3nt: TGTGCCAGCAGTTTACGCGATCAGCCCCAGCATTTT

abundance: .
d_gene: .
v_gene: TRBV5-1
j_gene: TRBJ2-3
CDR3aa: CASSPRGGADTQYF
CDR3nt: TGCGCCAGCAGTCCTCGGGGTGGGGCAGATACGCAGTATTTT

abundance: .
d_gene: .
v_gene: TRBV6-5
j_gene: TRBJ1-1
CDR3aa: CASRLRANTEAFF
CDR3nt: TGTGCCAGCAGACTTCGGGCGAACACTGAAGCTTTCTTT

abundance: .
d_gene: .
v_gene: TRBV5-1
j_gene: TRBJ2-1
CDR3aa: CASSGSGNIPYNEQFF
CDR3nt: TGCGCCAGCAGCGGATCCGGGAATATCCCCTACAATGAGCAGTTCTTC

abundance: once
d_gene: TRBD2
v_gene: TRBV12-5
j_gene: TRBJ2-1
CDR3aa: CASGFRTGLAPGHANEQFF
CDR3nt: TGTGCTAGTGGTTTCCGGACCGGACTAGCGCCAGGCCACGCGAATGAGCAGTTCTTC

abundance: .
d_gene: TRBD1
v_gene: TRBV30
j_gene: TRBJ1-1
CDR3aa: CANYFPSRGLTSEAFF
CDR3nt: TGTGCCAATTACTTCCCTTCCAGGGGGCTGACGTCTGAAGCTTTCTTT

abundance: .
d_gene: TRBD1
v_gene: TRBV10-2
j_gene: TRBJ2-2
CDR3aa: CAAVDRGQSGELFF
CDR3nt: TGCGCCGCAGTCGACAGGGGTCAATCCGGGGAGCTGTTTTTT

abundance: .
d_gene: .
v_gene: TRBV12-5
j_gene: TRBJ2-6
CDR3aa: CASGSPGPGGANVLTF
CDR3nt: TGTGCTAGTGGTTCTCCGGGTCCGGGGGGGGCCAACGTCCTGACTTTC

abundance: once
d_gene: .
v_gene: TRBV6-1
j_gene: TRBJ2-7
CDR3aa: CASARVEQYF
CDR3nt: TGTGCCAGCGCCAGGGTCGAGCAGTACTTC

abundance: .
d_gene: .
v_gene: TRBV29-1
j_gene: TRBJ1-2
CDR3aa: CSVTPTGGYTF
CDR3nt: TGCAGCGTCACCCCGACAGGAGGCTACACCTTC

abundance: .
d_gene: TRBD1
v_gene: TRBV5-1
j_gene: TRBJ2-5
CDR3aa: CASSLSAAGGQETQYF
CDR3nt: TGCGCCAGCAGCTTGTCTGCGGCAGGGGGACAAGAGACCCAGTACTTC

abundance: .
d_gene: .
v_gene: TRBV10-2
j_gene: TRBJ2-1
CDR3aa: CASARGSSYNEQFF
CDR3nt: TGCGCCAGCGCCCGGGGGAGCTCCTACAATGAGCAGTTCTTC

abundance: .
d_gene: .
v_gene: TRBV2
j_gene: TRBJ2-1
CDR3aa: CASSDRRGSYNEQFF
CDR3nt: TGTGCCAGCAGTGACCGCCGGGGGTCCTACAATGAGCAGTTCTTC

abundance: few
d_gene: .
v_gene: TRBV19
j_gene: TRBJ2-7
CDR3aa: CASSIEWPSYEQYF
CDR3nt: TGTGCCAGTAGTATAGAATGGCCCTCCTACGAGCAGTACTTC

abundance: .
d_gene: .
v_gene: TRBV10-1
j_gene: TRBJ1-2
CDR3aa: CASRRSRIYGYTF
CDR3nt: TGCGCCAGCAGACGATCCAGAATCTATGGCTACACCTTC

abundance: .
d_gene: TRBD2
v_gene: TRBV25-1
j_gene: TRBJ2-1
CDR3aa: CAASREGYYNEQFF
CDR3nt: TGTGCCGCATCACGGGAGGGGTACTACAATGAGCAGTTCTTC

abundance: once
d_gene: TRBD2
v_gene: TRBV6-1
j_gene: TRBJ2-1
CDR3aa: CASSDRTGTSRYNEQFF
CDR3nt: TGTGCCAGCAGTGACCGGACCGGGACTAGCAGATACAATGAGCAGTTCTTC

abundance: .
d_gene: .
v_gene: TRBV6-6
j_gene: TRBJ2-2
CDR3aa: CASSYLTGTGELFF
CDR3nt: TGTGCCAGCAGTTACTTGACCGGCACCGGGGAGCTGTTTTTT

abundance: .
d_gene: .
v_gene: TRBV20-1
j_gene: TRBJ2-1
CDR3aa: CSASPDNEQFF
CDR3nt: TGCAGTGCTAGTCCTGATAATGAGCAGTTCTTC

abundance: .
d_gene: .
v_gene: TRBV14
j_gene: TRBJ1-1
CDR3aa: CASSHIHEAFF
CDR3nt: TGTGCCAGCAGCCATATTCATGAAGCTTTCTTT

abundance: .
d_gene: .
v_gene: TRBV9
j_gene: TRBJ2-3
CDR3aa: CASSVEIGTDTQYF
CDR3nt: TGTGCCAGCAGCGTAGAAATTGGCACAGATACGCAGTATTTT

abundance: .
d_gene: .
v_gene: TRBV6-5
j_gene: TRBJ1-1
CDR3aa: CASSLTDRQNTEAFF
CDR3nt: TGTGCCAGCAGTCTCACCGACAGGCAGAACACTGAAGCTTTCTTT

abundance: .
d_gene: .
v_gene: TRBV29-1
j_gene: TRBJ2-5
CDR3aa: CSVYLSVVGTQYF
CDR3nt: TGCAGCGTTTATCTAAGTGTTGTTGGGACCCAGTACTTC

abundance: .
d_gene: TRBD2
v_gene: TRBV5-4
j_gene: TRBJ2-7
CDR3aa: CASSPGGTSGIYEQYF
CDR3nt: TGTGCCAGCAGCCCCGGCGGTACTAGCGGGATCTACGAGCAGTACTTC

abundance: .
d_gene: .
v_gene: TRBV5-8
j_gene: TRBJ2-7
CDR3aa: CASSSPRVPGYEQYF
CDR3nt: TGTGCCAGCAGCTCACCTAGAGTCCCGGGCTACGAGCAGTACTTC

abundance: .
d_gene: .
v_gene: TRBV10-3
j_gene: TRBJ1-2
CDR3aa: CAISESASGGYGYTF
CDR3nt: TGTGCCATCAGTGAGTCCGCCTCGGGGGGTTATGGCTACACCTTC

abundance: many
d_gene: .
v_gene: TRBV7-9
j_gene: TRBJ2-7
CDR3aa: CASSLPTDINEQYF
CDR3nt: TGTGCCAGCAGCTTACCGACAGACATTAACGAGCAGTACTTC

abundance: .
d_gene: TRBD2
v_gene: TRBV7-6
j_gene: TRBJ2-5
CDR3aa: CASSFTSGSGETQYF
CDR3nt: TGTGCCAGCAGCTTTACTAGCGGGAGTGGAGAGACCCAGTACTTC

abundance: .
d_gene: .
v_gene: TRBV11-3
j_gene: TRBJ2-2
CDR3aa: CASSLTGAKTGELFF
CDR3nt: TGTGCCAGCAGCTTGACGGGGGCGAAGACCGGGGAGCTGTTTTTT

abundance: .
d_gene: TRBD1
v_gene: TRBV18
j_gene: TRBJ2-1
CDR3aa: CASSPIDRGREWKGSYNEQFF
CDR3nt: TGTGCCAGCTCACCCATCGACAGGGGGCGAGAGTGGAAGGGCTCCTACAATGAGCAGTTCTTC

abundance: .
d_gene: .
v_gene: TRBV5-8
j_gene: TRBJ1-5
CDR3aa: CASAGAPNQPQHF
CDR3nt: TGTGCCAGCGCCGGGGCACCCAATCAGCCCCAGCATTTT

abundance: .
d_gene: .
v_gene: TRBV7-7
j_gene: TRBJ2-3
CDR3aa: CASSLGRTDTQYF
CDR3nt: TGTGCTAGCAGCTTAGGTCGCACAGATACGCAGTATTTT

abundance: .
d_gene: TRBD1
v_gene: TRBV20-1
j_gene: TRBJ2-7
CDR3aa: CSAIDRAQQYF
CDR3nt: TGCAGTGCTATAGACAGGGCTCAGCAGTACTTC

abundance: .
d_gene: TRBD1
v_gene: TRBV6-1
j_gene: TRBJ1-5
CDR3aa: CASSGQAGGGNQPQHF
CDR3nt: TGTGCCAGCAGTGGACAGGCAGGGGGCGGCAATCAGCCCCAGCATTTT

abundance: .
d_gene: TRBD1
v_gene: TRBV7-9
j_gene: TRBJ2-7
CDR3aa: CASSFGTGVYEQYF
CDR3nt: TGTGCCAGCAGCTTCGGGACAGGGGTCTACGAGCAGTACTTC

abundance: .
d_gene: .
v_gene: TRBV27
j_gene: TRBJ1-1
CDR3aa: CASSLSTGTRTEAFF
CDR3nt: TGTGCCAGCAGTTTAAGTACGGGTACCCGCACTGAAGCTTTCTTT